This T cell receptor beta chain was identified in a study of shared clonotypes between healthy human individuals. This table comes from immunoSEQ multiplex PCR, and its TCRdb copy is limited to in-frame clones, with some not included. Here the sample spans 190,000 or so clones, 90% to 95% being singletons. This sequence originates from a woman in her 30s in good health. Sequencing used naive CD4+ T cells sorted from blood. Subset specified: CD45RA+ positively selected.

The CDR3 sequence is CASSVTGNTEAFF. In DNA, the CDR3 is TGTGCCAGCAGCGTTACAGGGAACACTGAAGCTTTCTTT. This chain joins TRBV7-9 and TRBJ1-1, with D tentatively TRBD1 (5 bases). The CDR3 spans 13 residues. V was trimmed by 5 bases and J by 1 base, leaving 8 bases between them. CDR1 and CDR2 from the germline V gene are SEHNR and FQNEAQ (reference sequence).